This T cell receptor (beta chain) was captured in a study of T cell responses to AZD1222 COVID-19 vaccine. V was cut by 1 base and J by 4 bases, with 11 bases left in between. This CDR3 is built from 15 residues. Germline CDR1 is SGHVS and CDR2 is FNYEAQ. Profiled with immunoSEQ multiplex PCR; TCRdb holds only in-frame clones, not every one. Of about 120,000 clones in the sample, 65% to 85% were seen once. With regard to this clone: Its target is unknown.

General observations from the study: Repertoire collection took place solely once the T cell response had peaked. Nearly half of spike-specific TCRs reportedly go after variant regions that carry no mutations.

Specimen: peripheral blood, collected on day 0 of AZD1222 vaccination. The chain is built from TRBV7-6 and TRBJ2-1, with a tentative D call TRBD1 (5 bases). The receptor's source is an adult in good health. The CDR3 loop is CASSLDQGRYNEQFF. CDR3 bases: TGTGCCAGCAGCTTAGACCAGGGAAGGTACAATGAGCAGTTCTTC.